The rows below give T cell receptor beta chains drawn from one sample of a study of cytomegalovirus exposure and HLA in healthy donors. TCRdb's copy holds only in-frame clones and misses some; the assay was immunoSEQ multiplex PCR. The table lists a few hundred thousand clones, over 70% of them singletons. What was sequenced was PBMCs. The receptors were gathered from a woman aged 55-70 years in good health and CMV-seropositive. Each CDR3 is given with its conserved first and last residue. Size tells how often a clone was seen (once, few, many) or the class of an expanded clone, and some rows leave it out.

V gene	J gene	clone size	CDR3 length	CDR3 protein
TRBV28	TRBJ1-5	-	14	CASSYPAGLQPQHF
TRBV29-1	TRBJ1-1	-	13	CSAARQMNTEAFF
TRBV25-1	TRBJ1-1	few	17	CASSESGTGLWNTEAFF
TRBV18	TRBJ2-7	-	13	CASSWQGSYEQYF
TRBV5-1	TRBJ2-5	-	20	CASSLVPREGLYGRPETQYF
TRBV5-6	TRBJ1-2	-	14	CASSGQGRDYGYTF
TRBV12-2	TRBJ2-5	-	12	CASHNRGETQYF
TRBV7-9	TRBJ1-1	-	14	CASSPGGMNTEAFF
TRBV10-1	TRBJ2-7	-	13	CASSAWTGGEQYF
TRBV9	TRBJ2-1	-	15	CASSASGGAGNEQFF
TRBV9	TRBJ2-3	few	15	CASSVVGLKTDTQYF
TRBV5-5	TRBJ2-2	-	15	CASSSPYRVTGELFF
TRBV11-2	TRBJ2-1	-	15	CASSFGVAVYNEQFF
TRBV7-2	TRBJ2-3	-	14	CASSLGQGADTQYF
TRBV27	TRBJ2-7	-	15	CASWTEWGGSYEQYF
TRBV28	TRBJ1-4	-	17	CASSFNRVGATNEKLFF
TRBV19	TRBJ2-1	-	14	CASSINPGDNEQFF
TRBV29-1	TRBJ2-7	-	11	CSAGLADEQYF
TRBV9	TRBJ2-1	-	16	CASSALEREPYNEQFF
TRBV6-1	TRBJ1-3	-	18	CASSAPLSRDSSGNTIYF
TRBV11-2	TRBJ2-2	-	14	CASSLAGGTGELFF
TRBV7-6	TRBJ2-7	-	11	CASSIGYEQYF
TRBV9	TRBJ2-2	-	15	CASSSRRQGSRELFF
TRBV6-1	TRBJ2-7	-	15	CASSAWDSPNSEQYF
TRBV11-3	TRBJ2-2	-	14	CASSPGKGTGELFF
TRBV11-3	TRBJ2-3	-	15	CASSQGLAGADTQYF
TRBV5-1	TRBJ1-1	-	13	CASSFVGTAEAFF
TRBV5-1	TRBJ2-2	-	15	CASSLGDRGAGELFF
TRBV10-3	TRBJ2-7	-	15	CAISEVRRSSYEQYF